The 3 T cell receptor beta chains below come from one sample, sequenced in a study of vaccination and CD4 T cells after COVID-19. Their antigens remain unidentified. Treatment indicated: roughly 10-day PBMC culture with coronavirus spike peptide pools or control peptides (ViraFEST assay). It was before the COVID-19 pandemic (2011-2018) that the unexposed donor's CD4+ T cells were collected. The Oncomine TCR Beta short-read assay was what sequenced the DNA obtained from cultured CD4+ T cells. TCRdb re-analysed the PCR reads in MiXCR, keeping a single row per CDR3 protein. This table has more than 7,500 distinct CDR3 sequences, 35% to 50% appearing once. Sequenced input: CD4+ T cells from blood, cultured in vitro. Receptors were obtained from a human donor in good health.

This chain links TRBV12-3 or TRBV12-4 with TRBJ2-2; tentative D call: TRBD1 (5 bases). V was trimmed by 3 bases and J by 5 bases, leaving 7 bases between them. The CDR3 loop spans 13 amino acids. The CDR3: CASSFAGTGELFF. In nucleotides, the CDR3 is TGTGCCAGCAGTTTCGCAGGGACCGGGGAGCTGTTTTTT.

The rearrangement joins TRBV7-2 to TRBJ2-3; TRBD1 is a possible D gene (6 bases). The germline V gene encodes CDR1 SGHTA and CDR2 FQGNSA. This CDR3 comprises 12 residues. Trimming removed 6 bases at V and 7 bases at J, with 11 bases between. The CDR3 loop reads CASSYRENTQYF. CDR3 bases: TGTGCCAGCAGTTACAGGGAGAATACGCAGTATTTT.

The rearrangement joins TRBV10-3 to TRBJ1-2; possible D gene TRBD1, 5 bases. This CDR3 comprises 15 residues. CDR1 is ENHRY, CDR2 SYGVKD, per germline. Trimming took 10 bases from V and 0 from J, leaving 18 bases between them. The CDR3 loop reads CATRPERGANYGYTF. The CDR3 DNA follows: TGTGCCACCCGACCAGAGAGAGGGGCTAACTATGGCTACACCTTC.